Detailed here is one TCR beta chain. The antigen is unknown. This sample was taken from a study of T cell responses to AZD1222 COVID-19 vaccine. Overall study findings and caveats: Baseline testing showed seropositivity in only five or six AZD1222 recipients. No repertoire was sampled before or during the peak T cell response, only after it. The sample set comprised mostly white British donors with more females, and clonal diversity was possibly underestimated.

Germline lookup yields CDR1 SGHRS and CDR2 YFSETQ. The CDR3 sequence is 15 residues long. V lost 0 bases and J 0 bases, leaving 8 bases between the germline ends. Produced via immunoSEQ multiplex PCR; TCRdb's table is partial and in-frame only. The table records about 150,000 clones, around 86% of them present only once. This chain joins TRBV5-1 and TRBJ2-3; D not certain. This material consisted of peripheral blood, taken 28 days after the second AZD1222 dose. This sequence originates from an adult who received the AZD1222 COVID-19 vaccine. CDR3 region: CASSLVQTSTDTQYF. The CDR3 DNA reads as TGCGCCAGCAGCTTGGTGCAGACTAGCACAGATACGCAGTATTTT.